Detailed here is one T cell receptor (beta chain). As yet, its antigen is unknown. The data were taken from a study of shared clonotypes between healthy human individuals. Study in general: CD8 memory received one plate per donor, CD8 naive two, CD4 memory three and CD4 naive three.

CD45RO-negative, CCR7-positively selected cells formed the naive CD8 fraction, excluding terminally differentiated effector memory CD45RA+ cells. Participating donors were healthy, HIV-negative adults free of recent acute infections or vaccinations. Trimming left V 0 bases short and J 6 bases short, with 15 bases between. Germline assignment: CDR1 MGHRA and CDR2 YSYEKL. The CDR3 has 16 residues. Each sorted subset replicate got 200 ng genomic DNA, 25,000 to 30,000 genomes. The table came from immunoSEQ multiplex PCR; TCRdb's copy has only in-frame clones and leaves some out. The sample lists roughly 890,000 clones; 80% to 95% were seen once. Regarding the study as a whole: The study found lower generation probabilities in non-shared clonotypes than in those shared by all four donors.

The sequencing input was naive CD8+ T cells sorted from blood. This sequence was found in a man younger than 40 in good health. This chain links TRBV4-1 with TRBJ2-1; D tentatively reads TRBD1 or TRBD2 (5 bases each). The DNA of the CDR3 is TGCGCCAGCAGCCAAGATAGGGACCTTAGGCCCAATGAGCAGTTCTTC. Translating it yields CASSQDRDLRPNEQFF.